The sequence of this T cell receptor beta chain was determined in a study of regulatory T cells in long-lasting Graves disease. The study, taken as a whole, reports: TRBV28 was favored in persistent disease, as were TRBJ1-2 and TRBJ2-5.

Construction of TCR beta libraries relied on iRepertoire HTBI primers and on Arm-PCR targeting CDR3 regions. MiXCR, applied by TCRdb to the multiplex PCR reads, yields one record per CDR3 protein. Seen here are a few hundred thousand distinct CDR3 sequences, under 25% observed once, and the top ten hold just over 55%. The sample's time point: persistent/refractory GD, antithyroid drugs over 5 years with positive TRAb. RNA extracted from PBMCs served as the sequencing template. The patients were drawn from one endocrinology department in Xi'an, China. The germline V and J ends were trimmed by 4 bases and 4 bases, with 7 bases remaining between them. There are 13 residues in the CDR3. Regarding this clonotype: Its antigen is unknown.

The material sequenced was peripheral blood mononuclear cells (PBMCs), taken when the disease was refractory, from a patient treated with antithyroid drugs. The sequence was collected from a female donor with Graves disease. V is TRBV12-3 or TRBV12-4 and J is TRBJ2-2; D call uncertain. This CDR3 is CASSSLVTGELFF. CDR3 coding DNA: TGTGCCAGCAGTTCCCTGGTCACCGGGGAGCTGTTTTTT.